These 22 T cell receptor beta chains were all obtained from the same sample, sequenced in a study of T cell repertoires in cytomegalovirus infection. TCRdb itself ran the reads through MiXCR, one entry per CDR3 protein. The profile shows roughly 630,000 distinct CDR3 sequences, less than 25% of them singletons. Sequenced sample: CD8+ T cells from PBMCs. The receptors were gathered from a human donor in good health (CMV status not recorded). Some clones in this sample may be carry-over from other donors' samples.

This clonotype was detected ten times or more. The chain uses TRBV20-1 and TRBJ1-2; 7 bases match TRBD1. Germline CDR1 DFQATT, CDR2 SNEGSKA (reference sequence). The CDR3 length is 17 residues. V lost 2 bases and J lost 1; bases outside the gene matches: 13. Here the CDR3 DNA reads TGCAGTGCTAGACAAGGGCTCGACAGGGATGGTAACTATGGCTACACCTTC. Protein product: CSARQGLDRDGNYGYTF.

The chain has TRBV6-2 or TRBV6-3 and TRBJ2-1, with TRBD2 matching 7 bases. The V gene end was trimmed by 5 bases and the J gene end by 5 bases; junction bases not matched to a gene: 9. Germline V gene sequence: CDR1 MNHEY, CDR2 SVGEGT. This CDR3 has 15 amino acids. The CDR3 region has the DNA TGTGCCAGCAGTCCGGGAGGTAGTTGGGACAATGAGCAGTTCTTC. It is translated as CASSPGGSWDNEQFF.

The chain joins TRBV5-6 to TRBJ1-4; no reliable D call. This CDR3 spans 14 amino acids. The V end was cut by 6 bases, the J end by 7 bases, with 16 bases between. Germline loops: CDR1 SGHDT, CDR2 YYEEEE. As DNA, the CDR3 is TGTGCCAGCAACGTTGGGTCGGGGAGTGAAAAACTGTTTTTT. Protein sequence: CASNVGSGSEKLFF.

V gene TRBV28 combines with J gene TRBJ2-5; 7 bases agree with TRBD2. Germline-derived CDR1 and CDR2 are MDHEN and SYDVKM. The CDR3 length is 16 residues. V was pared by 4 bases and J by 2 bases, with 10 bases of the junction left unmatched. As DNA, the CDR3 is TGTGCCAGCAGTTCCCCCTCCCCGGGACTACAAGAGACCCAGTACTTC. This translates into CASSSPSPGLQETQYF. Full variable domain (missing parts from reference TRBV28 and TRBJ2-5): DVKVTQSSRYLVKRTGEKVFLECVQDMDHENMFWYRQDPGLGLRLIYFSYDVKMKEKGDIPEGYSVSREKKERFSLILESASTNQTSMYLCASSSPSPGLQETQYFGPGTRLLVL.

CDR3 residues: CSVEEPLRAHPYNEQFF. CDR3 in DNA: TGCAGCGTTGAAGAACCCCTCAGGGCCCACCCTTACAATGAGCAGTTCTTC. The chain has TRBV29-1 and TRBJ2-1; possible D gene TRBD1, 5 bases. V was shortened by 0 bases and J by 4 bases, with 19 bases between the two germline ends. The CDR3 sequence is 17 residues long. Germline CDR1 is SQVTM and CDR2 is ANQGSEA.

This clonotype was counted a single time. A much larger clone lies a single base off, so this may be a read error. The V call is TRBV7-2, the J call TRBJ2-3; 9 bases are a match to TRBD2. The CDR3 length is 17 residues. CDR1 and CDR2 (germline): SGHTA, FQGNSA. V shed 5 bases and J 6 bases; nucleotides not matched to a gene: 15. CDR3 bases: TGTGCCAGCAGCGAATCACTTCTAGCGGGGAGGTCTGATACGCAGTATTTT. It codes for CASSESLLAGRSDTQYF.

This clonotype was counted at least ten times. V gene TRBV2 combines with J gene TRBJ2-2; TRBD2 agrees at 7 bases. Germline values: CDR1 SNHLY, CDR2 FYNNEI. V trimming: 3 bases; J trimming: 4 bases; junction bases outside the gene matches: 14. The CDR3 is 18 amino acids. This chain's CDR3 is CASSDGRVLGSGTGELFF. In nucleotides, the CDR3 is TGTGCCAGCAGTGATGGGAGGGTACTGGGGTCGGGCACCGGGGAGCTGTTTTTT.

For the CDR3, the DNA is TGCAGTGCTAGGGGATACAGGGTCCGCTCGCCCTCCTACGAGCAGTACGTC. It translates to CSARGYRVRSPSYEQYV. The V call is TRBV20-1, the J call TRBJ2-7; D possibly corresponds to TRBD1 (6 bases). With 3 bases removed from V and 0 bases from J, the gap between germline ends came to 21 bases. The CDR3 totals 17 residues. The germline V gene encodes CDR1 DFQATT and CDR2 SNEGSKA (reference sequence).

This clonotype was detected many times. V is TRBV7-2 and J is TRBJ2-3, with a tentative D call TRBD2 (5 bases). This CDR3 has 15 residues. V lost 1 base and J 5 bases, leaving 13 bases between the germline ends. CDR1 and CDR2 from the germline V gene are SGHTA and FQGNSA. CDR3 protein: CASSLVGGAGDTQYF. Here the CDR3 DNA reads TGTGCCAGCAGCTTAGTAGGAGGAGCCGGAGATACGCAGTATTTT.

This clonotype was detected many times. The gene calls are TRBV24-1 and TRBJ2-5; TRBD2 aligns across 9 bases. The CDR3 is 15 amino acids. Looked up from germline, CDR1 is KGHDR and CDR2 is SFDVKD. The J segment lost 5 bases and the V segment lost 4 bases, leaving 7 bases of the junction unmatched. CDR3 nucleotide sequence: TGTGCCACCAGTGAAGGGACTAGCAGCAAGGAGACCCAGTACTTC. Amino acid sequence: CATSEGTSSKETQYF.

At least ten counts were recorded for this clonotype. This sequence joins TRBV12-3 or TRBV12-4 and TRBJ1-1, with D unresolved. V shed 5 bases and J shed 1 base, with 20 bases lying between them. This CDR3 comprises 17 residues. The DNA of the CDR3 is TGTGCCAGCAGTCCCATACTGGGCCCCGGACCGAACACTGAAGCTTTCTTT. The encoded protein is CASSPILGPGPNTEAFF.

This clonotype has just one count. The gene calls are TRBV19 and TRBJ2-6, with D unclear. There are 17 residues in the CDR3. V lost 6 bases to trimming and J lost 4 bases, with 19 bases between them. The V gene's germline CDR1 is LNHDA and CDR2 SQIVND (reference sequence). CDR3 region: CASSEWASRSGANVLTF. CDR3 DNA: TGTGCCAGTAGCGAGTGGGCATCTAGAAGCGGGGCCAACGTCCTGACTTTC.

This clonotype was observed a few times. The J gene is TRBJ2-5, the V gene TRBV7-2, with D tentatively TRBD1 (5 bases). The CDR3 extends over 13 amino acids. Germline V CDR1 and CDR2: SGHTA, FQGNSA. Trimming took 4 bases from V and 3 from J, leaving 9 bases between them. In DNA, the CDR3 is TGTGCCAGCAGCTCCTCAGGGAAAGAGACCCAGTACTTC. It is translated as CASSSSGKETQYF.

The rearrangement uses TRBV7-6 and TRBJ2-2; the match to TRBD2 covers 7 bases. Germline V gene data show CDR1 as SGHVS and CDR2 as FNYEAQ. This CDR3 contains 16 residues. V shed 1 base, J shed 3 bases, and the junction held 5 bases outside the gene matches. CDR3 sequence (DNA): TGTGCCAGCAGCTTAGTTCGGGGGGTCTACACCGGGGAGCTGTTTTTT. Its translation is CASSLVRGVYTGELFF.

The sample holds many counts of this clonotype. This chain joins TRBV7-9 and TRBJ2-5, with unresolved D. Trimming removed 5 bases from V and 5 bases from J, with 12 bases in between. This CDR3 has 13 amino acids. The germline CDR1 and CDR2 sequences are SEHNR and FQNEAQ (reference sequence). Written as DNA, the CDR3 is TGTGCCAGCAGCCCCGAAGGTAGTGAGACCCAGTACTTC. Translating gives CASSPEGSETQYF.

This clonotype appeared a few times. This chain uses TRBV6-2 or TRBV6-3 with TRBJ2-5, with TRBD2 matching over 9 bases. V gave up 6 bases and J gave up 1 base; unmatched junction bases: 9. The CDR3 loop spans 16 amino acids. In germline, CDR1 is MNHEY, CDR2 SVGEGT. CDR3 sequence (DNA): TGTGCCAGCAGCCCCGGGATAGCGGGGGTCCAAGAGACCCAGTACTTC. Amino acids: CASSPGIAGVQETQYF.

Points on this clonotype: One base away lies a much larger clone, so this may be a sequencing read error. The rearrangement joins TRBV7-6 to TRBJ2-2; D may be TRBD2 (5 bases). Looked up from germline, CDR1 is SGHVS and CDR2 is FNYEAQ. The CDR3 runs 16 residues. CDR3 region: CTSSPQVGANTGELFF. The CDR3 DNA sequence: TGTACCAGCAGCCCGCAGGTCGGGGCGAACACCGGGGAGCTGTTTTTT. Filled out from reference TRBV7-6 and TRBJ2-2, the complete variable domain reads GAGVSQSPRYKVTKRGQDVALRCDPISGHVSLYWYRQALGQGPEFLTYFNYEAQQDKSGLPNDRFSAERPEGSISTLTIQRTEQRDSAMYRCTSSPQVGANTGELFFGEGSRLTVL.

This clonotype was counted at least ten times. The J gene is TRBJ2-2, the V gene TRBV7-2; no definite D call. The CDR3 consists of 21 residues. Germline V CDR1 and CDR2: SGHTA, FQGNSA. Between the trimmed V and J ends, which lost 4 bases and 0 bases, there was a span of 27 bases. Here the CDR3 DNA reads TGTGCCAGCAGCTCCCGAGAGCCGATGAGTAACCTGTTCGCGAACACCGGGGAGCTGTTTTTT. Protein: CASSSREPMSNLFANTGELFF.

This clonotype occurred a few times. This chain joins TRBV11-1 and TRBJ2-3, with D perhaps assigned TRBD1 or TRBD2 (5 bases each). There are 16 residues in the CDR3. The germline V and J ends were trimmed by 5 bases and 1 base, with 16 bases remaining between them. CDR1 is SGHAT and CDR2 is FQDESV in the germline V gene (reference sequence). The CDR3 DNA follows: TGTGCCAGCAGCCCCGGGGCTAGCCGTCGCACAGATACGCAGTATTTT. Protein sequence: CASSPGASRRTDTQYF.

The chain carries TRBV6-2 or TRBV6-3 and TRBJ2-5, with TRBD2 matching 12 bases. The CDR3 runs to 19 residues. After removal of 1 base from V and 4 bases from J, the junction contained 13 bases not matched to a gene. Germline CDR1 and CDR2: MNHEY and SVGEGT. The CDR3 here is CASSYYATSGGIARETQYF. The CDR3 DNA reads as TGTGCCAGCAGTTACTACGCGACTAGCGGGGGAATCGCCAGAGAGACCCAGTACTTC.

This chain uses TRBV28 with TRBJ1-3; tentative D call: TRBD1 (5 bases). The CDR3 is 12 residues long. Between the trimmed V and J ends, which lost 7 bases and 7 bases, there was a span of 11 bases. CDR1 MDHEN and CDR2 SYDVKM come from the germline V gene. CDR3 amino acids: CASTQGSNTIYF. Written as DNA, the CDR3 is TGTGCCAGCACCCAGGGTTCCAACACCATATATTTT.

This CDR3 reads CASSYSDPTYTEAFF. Here the CDR3 DNA reads TGTGCCAGCAGTTACTCGGACCCGACTTACACTGAAGCTTTCTTT. The genes are TRBV6-7 and TRBJ1-1; D gene ambiguous. TRBV6-7 is marked as an open reading frame, function uncertain. The CDR3 is made up of 15 amino acids. Deletions cut 0 bases from V and 3 bases from J, with 11 bases between.